The rows below give T cell receptor beta chains drawn from one sample of a study of monozygotic twins with inflammatory bowel disease. From the 5' RACE reads, TCRdb lists one entry per CDR3 protein and no DNA. This repertoire includes approximately 400,000 distinct CDR3 sequences. The sequencing sample was made of blood. The source is a human donor with ulcerative colitis or Crohn's disease, or a healthy co-twin of an affected twin (not recorded which). Each CDR3 is given with its conserved first and last residue. Each record gives: CDR3 protein, V gene, CDR3 length, J gene.

CSAPPDRQERVYGYTF TRBV20-1 16 TRBJ1-2
CASSVTGDTQYF TRBV7-8 12 TRBJ2-3
CASSSGVYEQYF TRBV5-5 12 TRBJ2-7
CASSFTTVTDTQYF TRBV6-6 14 TRBJ2-3
CSAPTGGFYNEQFF TRBV20-1 14 TRBJ2-1
CASSYGTSWDNEQFF TRBV6-5 15 TRBJ2-1
CASRTGDKGGYTF TRBV5-1 13 TRBJ1-2
CASRRGGAKYGYTF TRBV19 14 TRBJ1-2
CAISEQSGAETQYF TRBV10-3 14 TRBJ2-5
CASLRDSQGAAFF TRBV7-9 13 TRBJ1-1
CAWSPLNTDTQYF TRBV30 13 TRBJ2-3
CASSSHQSGGFTEAFF TRBV7-8 16 TRBJ1-1
CASSRGGSYEKLFF TRBV5-1 14 TRBJ1-4
CASSLNGPEQYF TRBV11-2 12 TRBJ2-7
CASSLWGAAGNEQFF TRBV7-3 15 TRBJ2-1
CASSGTLGGTGDLFF TRBV28 15 TRBJ2-2
CASSSLQGSSYNEQFF TRBV11-2 16 TRBJ2-1
CASNVGPGELFF TRBV2 12 TRBJ2-2